Included here is one T cell receptor (beta chain) sequence, with context. The antigen remains unidentified. This record comes from a study of blood T cells in healthy people across ages. Study-level findings and limits: Roughly linear declines in TCR beta diversity per million T cells occurred with age.

CDR3 length: 13 amino acids. Germline loops: CDR1 SQVTM, CDR2 ANQGSEA. V lost 1 base to trimming and J lost 2 bases, with 8 bases between them. Together with a sample-barcoded 5' primer, a J-beta primer mix was included in a second PCR lasting about 6 to 12 cycles. MiXCR, run by TCRdb on the 5' RACE reads, gives a single entry per CDR3 protein. The sample has about 1.4 million distinct CDR3 sequences, 59% seen once; the top ten hold over 5.5%. The sequenced sample was blood. The gene calls are TRBV29-1 and TRBJ1-2; tentative D call: TRBD1 (5 bases). The TCR sequence derives from a man between 18 and 35 years old in good health. CDR3 coding DNA: TGCAGCGTTGAAGTCCGGGACAACTATGGCTACACCTTC. It is translated as CSVEVRDNYGYTF.